The 7 T cell receptor beta chains given below trace back to one sample, sequenced in a study of shared clonotypes between healthy human individuals. Method: immunoSEQ multiplex PCR; TCRdb's copy keeps in-frame clones and lacks some. The sample has more than 2 million clones, approximately 94% seen once. The specimen sequenced was naive CD4+ T cells sorted from blood. Indicated subset: CD45RA+ positively selected. These TCRs come from a man younger than 35 in good health.

The chain links TRBV2 to TRBJ1-6; TRBD1 aligns across 8 bases. The trim removed 6 bases at V and 10 bases at J, leaving 5 bases unmatched. This CDR3 comprises 13 residues. In germline, CDR1 is SNHLY, CDR2 FYNNEI. CDR3 loop: CASRGQEDSPLHF. The CDR3 DNA sequence: TGTGCCAGCAGGGGACAGGAGGACTCACCCCTCCACTTT.

J is TRBJ2-7 and V is TRBV10-1, with D tentatively TRBD2 (7 bases). V shed 6 bases and J shed 4 bases, with 25 bases lying between them. Germline lookup yields CDR1 WNHNN and CDR2 SYGVQD (reference sequence). The CDR3 runs to 17 residues. CDR3 bases: TGCGCCAGCAGCCCCGGGGGGCCCGTCACAGACCGTTACGAGCAGTACTTC. This gives the protein CASSPGGPVTDRYEQYF.

With regard to this clone: The sample carries other DNA sequences with the same CDR3. The chain links TRBV6-6 to TRBJ2-5; D ambiguous. Trimming cost V 0 bases and J 1 base, with 6 bases left between them. Germline CDR1 is MNHNY and CDR2 is SVGAGI (reference sequence). The CDR3 extends over 14 amino acids. The CDR3 coding sequence is TGTGCCAGCAGTTACTCGGGCAGCCAAGAGACCCAGTACTTC. This sequence encodes CASSYSGSQETQYF.

This chain uses TRBV27 with TRBJ1-1, with a possible D match to TRBD1 (5 bases). Germline CDR1 is MNHEY and CDR2 is SMNVEV (reference sequence). The CDR3 is 15 amino acids. V was clipped by 6 bases and J by 2 bases, with 16 bases between them. CDR3 bases: TGTGCCAGCAGCGCCCAAGGACACCTCAACACTGAAGCTTTCTTT. As protein: CASSAQGHLNTEAFF.

The chain uses TRBV7-2 and TRBJ1-2; 11 bases fit TRBD1. The junction had 9 bases not matched to a gene; V was cut back by 5 bases and J by 4 bases. CDR3 length: 16 residues. CDR1 SGHTA and CDR2 FQGNSA come from the germline V gene. As DNA, the CDR3 is TGTGCCAGCAGCCTCGGACAGGGGGCTGCTAGCTATGGCTACACCTTC. It encodes CASSLGQGAASYGYTF.

This sequence joins TRBV6-1 and TRBJ2-2; D uncertain. The V end lost 5 bases, the J end lost 2 bases, and 6 bases lay between the germline ends. The CDR3 spans 13 residues. CDR1 is MNHNS, CDR2 SASEGT, per germline. CDR3 bases: TGTGCCAGCAGTCCACATAACACCGGGGAGCTGTTTTTT. Its translation is CASSPHNTGELFF.

The chain links TRBV6-5 to TRBJ1-2; D ambiguous. The V end was cut by 6 bases, the J end by 8 bases, with 22 bases between. This CDR3 is 15 amino acids long. Germline values: CDR1 MNHEY, CDR2 SVGAGI. The CDR3 spells CASSLLGLGSGGYTF. CDR3 DNA: TGTGCCAGCAGCCTCCTGGGTTTGGGGTCGGGAGGCTACACCTTC.